This T cell receptor beta chain stems from a study of T cell repertoires in cytomegalovirus infection. On the study more broadly: Public TCR beta signatures provided an indication of both CMV infection and a matching HLA type.

V lost 3 bases and J lost 0, with 9 bases in between. CDR3 length: 15 amino acids. CDR1 is LNHNV and CDR2 is YYDKDF in the germline V gene (reference sequence). General study results and limits: People with CMV and the relevant HLA were identified by cumulative public TCR beta family frequency. Dominant in the ex vivo response were TCR beta clonotypes restricted by HLA-C and specific for CMV.

Ten or more counts support this clonotype. The antigen is unknown. TCRdb re-analysed the reads in MiXCR, keeping a single row per CDR3 protein. The sample holds about 450,000 distinct CDR3 sequences, approximately 30% seen once. Sequenced input: PBMCs. This chain links TRBV15 with TRBJ1-5; no definite D call. This sequence originates from a human donor in good health (CMV status not recorded). Some clones in this sample may be carry-over from other donors' samples. The CDR3 region has the DNA TGTGCCACCAGCAGCCAAACATATAGCAATCAGCCCCAGCATTTT. The encoded protein is CATSSQTYSNQPQHF.